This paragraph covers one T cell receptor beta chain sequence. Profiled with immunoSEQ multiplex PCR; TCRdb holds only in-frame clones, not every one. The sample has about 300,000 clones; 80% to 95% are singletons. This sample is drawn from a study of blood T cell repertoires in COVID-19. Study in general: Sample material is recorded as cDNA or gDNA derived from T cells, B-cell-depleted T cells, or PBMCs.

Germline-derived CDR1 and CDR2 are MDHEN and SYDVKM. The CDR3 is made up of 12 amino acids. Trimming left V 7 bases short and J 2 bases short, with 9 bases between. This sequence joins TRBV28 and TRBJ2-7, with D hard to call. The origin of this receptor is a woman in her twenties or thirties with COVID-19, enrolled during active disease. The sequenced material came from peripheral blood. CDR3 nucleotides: TGTGCCAGCACAGGCCGTCCCTACGAGCAGTACTTC. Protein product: CASTGRPYEQYF. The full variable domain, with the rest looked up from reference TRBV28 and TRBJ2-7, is DVKVTQSSRYLVKRTGEKVFLECVQDMDHENMFWYRQDPGLGLRLIYFSYDVKMKEKGDIPEGYSVSREKKERFSLILESASTNQTSMYLCASTGRPYEQYFGPGTRLTVT.